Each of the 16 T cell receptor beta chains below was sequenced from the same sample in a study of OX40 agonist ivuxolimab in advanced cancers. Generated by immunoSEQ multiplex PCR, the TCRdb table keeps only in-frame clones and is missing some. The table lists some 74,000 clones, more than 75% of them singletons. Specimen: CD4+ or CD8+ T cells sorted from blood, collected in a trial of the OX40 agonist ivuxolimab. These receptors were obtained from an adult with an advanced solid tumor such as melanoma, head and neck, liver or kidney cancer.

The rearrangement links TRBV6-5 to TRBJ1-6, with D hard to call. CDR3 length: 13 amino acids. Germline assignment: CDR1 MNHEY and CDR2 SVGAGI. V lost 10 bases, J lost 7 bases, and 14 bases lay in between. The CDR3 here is CATREYANSPLHF. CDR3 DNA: TGTGCCACCCGAGAATACGCCAATTCACCCCTCCACTTT.

Written as DNA, the CDR3 is TGTGCCAGCAGCTTGGGACAGGCTTCGGGTCAGCCCCAGCATTTT. Translation gives CASSLGQASGQPQHF. This rearrangement joins TRBV5-8 to TRBJ1-5, with D tentatively TRBD1 (6 bases). Trimming shortened V by 0 bases and J by 6 bases, and 13 bases separated the two germline ends. CDR1 is SGHTS and CDR2 is YDEGEE in the germline V gene. The CDR3 contains 15 residues.

The CDR3 DNA reads TGTGCCAGCAGCTTAGGCGGCAGGGTCCAAAACATTCAGTACTTC. Protein sequence: CASSLGGRVQNIQYF. The V call is TRBV11-1, the J call TRBJ2-4, with D possibly being TRBD1 (5 bases). The CDR3 has 15 amino acids. CDR1 is SGHAT, CDR2 FQDESV, per germline (reference sequence). V lost 1 base and J lost 5, with 12 bases in between.

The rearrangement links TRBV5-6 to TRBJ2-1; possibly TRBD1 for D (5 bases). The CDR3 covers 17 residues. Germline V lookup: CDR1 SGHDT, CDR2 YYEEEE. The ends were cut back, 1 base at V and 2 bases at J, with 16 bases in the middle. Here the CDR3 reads CASSLFRQGKTYNEQFF. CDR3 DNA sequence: TGTGCCAGCAGCTTGTTCCGCCAGGGAAAGACCTACAATGAGCAGTTCTTC.

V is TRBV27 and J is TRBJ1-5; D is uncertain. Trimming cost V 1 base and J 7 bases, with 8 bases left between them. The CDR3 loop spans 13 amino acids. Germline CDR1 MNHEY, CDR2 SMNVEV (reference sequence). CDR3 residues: CASSLLARQPQHF. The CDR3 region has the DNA TGTGCCAGCAGTTTATTGGCTCGCCAGCCCCAGCATTTT.

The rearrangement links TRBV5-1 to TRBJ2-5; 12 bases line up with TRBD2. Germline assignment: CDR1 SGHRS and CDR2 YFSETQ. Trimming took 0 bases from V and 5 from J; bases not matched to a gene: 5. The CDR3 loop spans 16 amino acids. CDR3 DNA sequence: TGCGCCAGCAGCTTGGCTCTAGCGGGGGGGATGGAGACCCAGTACTTC. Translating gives CASSLALAGGMETQYF.

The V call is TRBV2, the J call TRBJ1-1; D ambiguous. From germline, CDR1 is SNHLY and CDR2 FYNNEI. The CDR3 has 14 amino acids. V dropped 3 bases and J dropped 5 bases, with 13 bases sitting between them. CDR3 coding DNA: TGTGCCAGCAGTGAGCGAGGGATGAGGACTGAAGCTTTCTTT. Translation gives CASSERGMRTEAFF.

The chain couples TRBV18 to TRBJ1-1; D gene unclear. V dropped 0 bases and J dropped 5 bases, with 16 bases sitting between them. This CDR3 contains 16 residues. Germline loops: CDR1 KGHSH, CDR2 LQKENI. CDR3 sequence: CASSPPSAGSRTEAFF. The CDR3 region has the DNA TGTGCCAGCTCACCACCGAGCGCCGGGAGCAGGACTGAAGCTTTCTTT. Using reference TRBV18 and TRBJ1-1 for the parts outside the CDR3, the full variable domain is NAGVMQNPRHLVRRRGQEARLRCSPMKGHSHVYWYRQLPEEGLKFMVYLQKENIIDESGMPKERFSAEFPKEGPSILRIQQVVRGDSAAYFCASSPPSAGSRTEAFFGQGTRLTVV.

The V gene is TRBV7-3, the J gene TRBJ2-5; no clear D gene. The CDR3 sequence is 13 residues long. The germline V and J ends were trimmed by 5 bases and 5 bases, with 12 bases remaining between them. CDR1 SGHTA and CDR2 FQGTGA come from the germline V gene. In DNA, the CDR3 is TGTGCCAGCAGCCCCACCCAAGGGGAGACCCAGTACTTC. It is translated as CASSPTQGETQYF.

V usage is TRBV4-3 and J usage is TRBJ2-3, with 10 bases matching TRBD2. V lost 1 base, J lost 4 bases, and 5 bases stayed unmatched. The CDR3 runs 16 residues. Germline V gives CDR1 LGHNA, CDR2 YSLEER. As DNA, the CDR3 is TGCGCCAGCAGCCAAGTGGCAAGCGGGGGGGCAGATACGCAGTATTTT. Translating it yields CASSQVASGGADTQYF.

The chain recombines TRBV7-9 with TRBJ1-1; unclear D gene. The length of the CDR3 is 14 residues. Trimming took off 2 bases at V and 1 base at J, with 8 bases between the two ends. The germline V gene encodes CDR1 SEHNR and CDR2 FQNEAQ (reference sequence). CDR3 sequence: CASSLFTENTEAFF. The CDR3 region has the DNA TGTGCCAGCAGCTTATTTACAGAGAACACTGAAGCTTTCTTT.

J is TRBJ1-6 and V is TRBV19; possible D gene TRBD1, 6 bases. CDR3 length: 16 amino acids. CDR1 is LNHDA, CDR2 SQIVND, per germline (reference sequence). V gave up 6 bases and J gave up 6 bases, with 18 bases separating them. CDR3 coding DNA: TGTGCCAGTAGCCCACAAGGACAGCTAAGTAATTCACCCCTCCACTTT. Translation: CASSPQGQLSNSPLHF.

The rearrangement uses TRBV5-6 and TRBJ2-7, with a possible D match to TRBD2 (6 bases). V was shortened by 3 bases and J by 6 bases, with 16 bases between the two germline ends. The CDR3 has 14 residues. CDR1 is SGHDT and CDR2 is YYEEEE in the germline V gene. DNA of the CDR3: TGTGCCAGCAGCTCCATCTCGCGGGGACTCGAGCAGTACTTC. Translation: CASSSISRGLEQYF.

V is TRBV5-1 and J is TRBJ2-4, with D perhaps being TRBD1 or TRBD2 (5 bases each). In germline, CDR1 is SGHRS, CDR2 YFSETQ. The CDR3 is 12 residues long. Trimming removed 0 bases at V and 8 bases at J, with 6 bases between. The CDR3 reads CASSLGGDIQYF. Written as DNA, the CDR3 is TGCGCCAGCAGCTTGGGAGGGGACATTCAGTACTTC.

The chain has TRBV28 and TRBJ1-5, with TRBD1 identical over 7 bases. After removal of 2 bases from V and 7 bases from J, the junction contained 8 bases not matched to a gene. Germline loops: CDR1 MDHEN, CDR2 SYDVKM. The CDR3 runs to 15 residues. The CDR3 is CASSLGGGVEQPQHF. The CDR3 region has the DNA TGTGCCAGCAGTTTAGGAGGGGGCGTCGAGCAGCCCCAGCATTTT. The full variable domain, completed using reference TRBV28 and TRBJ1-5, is DVKVTQSSRYLVKRTGEKVFLECVQDMDHENMFWYRQDPGLGLRLIYFSYDVKMKEKGDIPEGYSVSREKKERFSLILESASTNQTSMYLCASSLGGGVEQPQHFGDGTRLSIL.

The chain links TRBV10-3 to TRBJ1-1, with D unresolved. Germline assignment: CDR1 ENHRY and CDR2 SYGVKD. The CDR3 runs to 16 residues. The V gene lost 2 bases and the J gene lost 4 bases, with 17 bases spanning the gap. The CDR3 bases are TGTGCCATCAGTGAGGGCGTAGAGAGAGCGACCACTGAAGCTTTCTTT. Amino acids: CAISEGVERATTEAFF.